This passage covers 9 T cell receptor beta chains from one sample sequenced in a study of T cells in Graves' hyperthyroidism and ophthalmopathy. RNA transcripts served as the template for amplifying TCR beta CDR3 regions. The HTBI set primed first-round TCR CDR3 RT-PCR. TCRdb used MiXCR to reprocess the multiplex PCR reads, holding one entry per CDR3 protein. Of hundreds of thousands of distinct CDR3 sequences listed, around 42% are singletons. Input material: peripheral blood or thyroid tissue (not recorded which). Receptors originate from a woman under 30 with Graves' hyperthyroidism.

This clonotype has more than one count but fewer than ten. Here the CDR3 DNA reads TGCAGCGTCCTCCCGACTAGCGGGTCCTCAGGGGAGACCCAGTACTTC. Protein product: CSVLPTSGSSGETQYF. The rearrangement joins TRBV29-1 to TRBJ2-5; 10 bases align to TRBD2. Germline CDR1 reads SQVTM; CDR2 reads ANQGSEA. The CDR3 covers 16 residues. V dropped 6 bases and J dropped 5; count of bases not matched to a gene: 15.

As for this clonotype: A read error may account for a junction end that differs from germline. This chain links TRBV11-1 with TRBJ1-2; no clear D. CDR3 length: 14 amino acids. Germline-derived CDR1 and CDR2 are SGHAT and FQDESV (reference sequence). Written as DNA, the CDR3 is TGTGCCAGCAGCTTGCAGGAGGCTAACTGTGGCTACACCTTC. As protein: CASSLQEANCGYTF. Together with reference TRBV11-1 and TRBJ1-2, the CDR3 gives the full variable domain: EAEVAQSPRYKITEKSQAVAFWCDPISGHATLYWYRQILGQGPELLVQFQDESVVDDSQLPKDRFSAERLKGVDSTLKIQPAELGDSAMYLCASSLQEANCGYTFGSGTRLTVV.

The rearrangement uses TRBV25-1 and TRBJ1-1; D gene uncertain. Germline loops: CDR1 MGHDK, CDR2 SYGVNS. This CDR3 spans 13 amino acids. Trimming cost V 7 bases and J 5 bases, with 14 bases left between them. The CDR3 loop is CASKTVGRTEAFF. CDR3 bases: TGTGCCAGCAAAACAGTCGGACGGACTGAAGCTTTCTTT.

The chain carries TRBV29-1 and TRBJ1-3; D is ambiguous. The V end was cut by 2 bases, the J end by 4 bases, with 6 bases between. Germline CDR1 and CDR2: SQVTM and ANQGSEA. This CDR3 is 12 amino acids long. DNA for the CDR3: TGCAGCGTTGAATTGTACGGAAACACCATATATTTT. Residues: CSVELYGNTIYF. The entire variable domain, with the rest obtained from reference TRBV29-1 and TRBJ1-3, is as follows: SAVISQKPSRDICQRGTSLTIQCQVDSQVTMMFWYRQQPGQSLTLIATANQGSEATYESGFVIDKFPISRPNLTFSTLTVSNMSPEDSSIYLCSVELYGNTIYFGEGSWLTVV.

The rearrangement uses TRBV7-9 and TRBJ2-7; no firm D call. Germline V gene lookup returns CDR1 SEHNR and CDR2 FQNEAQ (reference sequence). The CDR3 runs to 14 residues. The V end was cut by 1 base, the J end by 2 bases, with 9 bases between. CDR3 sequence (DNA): TGTGCCAGCAGCTTAGTTGACACGGCCTACGAGCAGTACTTC. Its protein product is CASSLVDTAYEQYF.

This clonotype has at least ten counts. The CDR3 sequence: CSIQIGYYEQYF. CDR3 in DNA: TGCAGCATCCAGATCGGCTACTACGAGCAGTACTTC. The V gene is TRBV29-1, the J gene TRBJ2-7; D gene unclear. CDR1 and CDR2 from the germline V gene are SQVTM and ANQGSEA. V was shortened by 8 bases and J by 3 bases, with 14 bases between the two germline ends. CDR3 length equals 12 residues.

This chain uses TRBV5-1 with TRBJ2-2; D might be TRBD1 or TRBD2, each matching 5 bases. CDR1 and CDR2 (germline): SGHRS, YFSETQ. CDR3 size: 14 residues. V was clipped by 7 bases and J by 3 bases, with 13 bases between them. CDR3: CASGPGPYTGELFF. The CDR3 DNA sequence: TGCGCCAGCGGCCCGGGACCCTACACCGGGGAGCTGTTTTTT. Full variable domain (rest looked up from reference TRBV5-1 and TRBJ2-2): KAGVTQTPRYLIKTRGQQVTLSCSPISGHRSVSWYQQTPGQGLQFLFEYFSETQRNKGNFPGRFSGRQFSNSRSEMNVSTLELGDSALYLCASGPGPYTGELFFGEGSRLTVL.

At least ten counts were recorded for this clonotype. The CDR3 region has the DNA TGTGCCAGCACGCCGACAGGGCAGGATGAAAAACTGTTTTTT. The encoded protein is CASTPTGQDEKLFF. V and J are TRBV9 and TRBJ1-4, with 7 nucleotides matching TRBD1. The germline V gene has CDR1 SGDLS and CDR2 YYNGEE. V dropped 6 bases and J dropped 6; count of bases not matched to a gene: 8. The CDR3 length is 14 residues.

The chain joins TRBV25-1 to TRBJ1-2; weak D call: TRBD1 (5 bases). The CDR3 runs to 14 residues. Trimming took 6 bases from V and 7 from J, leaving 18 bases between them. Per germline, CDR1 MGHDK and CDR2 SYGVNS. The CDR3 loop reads CASSLRSTVIGYTF. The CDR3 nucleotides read TGTGCCAGCAGCTTACGATCGACAGTTATTGGCTACACCTTC.